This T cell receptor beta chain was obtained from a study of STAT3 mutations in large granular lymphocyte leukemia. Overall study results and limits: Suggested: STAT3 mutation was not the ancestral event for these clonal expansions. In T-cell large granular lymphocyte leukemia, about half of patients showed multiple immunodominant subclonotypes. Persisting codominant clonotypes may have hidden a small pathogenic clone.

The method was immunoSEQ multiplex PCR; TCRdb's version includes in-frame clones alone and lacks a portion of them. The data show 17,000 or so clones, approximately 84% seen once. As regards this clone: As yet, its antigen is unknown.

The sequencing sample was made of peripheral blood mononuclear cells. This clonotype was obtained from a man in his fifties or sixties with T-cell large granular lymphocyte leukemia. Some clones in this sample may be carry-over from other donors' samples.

The CDR3 region has the DNA TGTGCCAGCAGTGAATCGGGACAGGGGTTTTACGAGCAGTACTTC. The encoded protein is CASSESGQGFYEQYF. The chain uses TRBV25-1 and TRBJ2-7, with TRBD1 identical over 10 bases. This CDR3 comprises 15 residues. Germline V gene data show CDR1 as MGHDK and CDR2 as SYGVNS. V shed 1 base, J shed 4 bases, and the junction held 4 bases outside the gene matches.